This T cell receptor (beta chain) was retrieved from a study of response to subunit inactivated influenza vaccine. General study points: The authors offered the suggestion that each seasonal influenza vaccination recruits few new T cells.

The germline gives CDR1 WNHNN, CDR2 SYGVQD (reference sequence). V was shortened by 2 bases and J by 7 bases, with 6 bases between the two germline ends. This CDR3 has 11 residues. TCRdb independently ran MiXCR on the RT-PCR reads; one entry per CDR3 protein. Found here are over 650,000 distinct CDR3 sequences, under 20% of them singletons; the top ten hold roughly 11%. Comments on this clonotype: The antigen is unknown.

V usage is TRBV10-1 and J usage is TRBJ2-7, with D possibly matching TRBD2 (5 bases). The sample here was PBMCs from blood, taken 4 to 6 days after vaccination. The TCR originated in a man aged 50-59 years who received an inactivated influenza vaccine. This CDR3 reads CASSETGEQYF. CDR3 DNA: TGCGCCAGCAGTGAGACGGGAGAGCAGTACTTC.